The T cell receptor (beta chain) described here comes from a study of T cell responses to AZD1222 COVID-19 vaccine. Study-wide points: Reportedly, nearly half of unique spike TCRs recognized epitopes outside B.1.351/B.1.1.7 mutations. The donor cohort was predominantly white British with a female majority, and clonal diversity may have been underestimated.

Clones were sequenced by immunoSEQ multiplex PCR, and TCRdb holds only the in-frame ones, with some missing. The sample records about 53,000 clones, roughly 84% being singletons. The CDR3 contains 14 residues. Germline CDR1 and CDR2: SGHTA and FQGNSA. Trimming took 1 base from V and 7 from J, leaving 14 bases between them. A remark on this clone: What it binds is unknown.

Sequences were derived from peripheral blood, sampled on day 0 of AZD1222 vaccination. The TCR sequence derives from an adult in good health. The rearrangement joins TRBV7-2 to TRBJ2-7, with no clear D. The CDR3 loop is CASSLEASVEEQYF. Here the CDR3 DNA reads TGTGCCAGCAGCTTAGAGGCCAGCGTAGAGGAGCAGTACTTC.